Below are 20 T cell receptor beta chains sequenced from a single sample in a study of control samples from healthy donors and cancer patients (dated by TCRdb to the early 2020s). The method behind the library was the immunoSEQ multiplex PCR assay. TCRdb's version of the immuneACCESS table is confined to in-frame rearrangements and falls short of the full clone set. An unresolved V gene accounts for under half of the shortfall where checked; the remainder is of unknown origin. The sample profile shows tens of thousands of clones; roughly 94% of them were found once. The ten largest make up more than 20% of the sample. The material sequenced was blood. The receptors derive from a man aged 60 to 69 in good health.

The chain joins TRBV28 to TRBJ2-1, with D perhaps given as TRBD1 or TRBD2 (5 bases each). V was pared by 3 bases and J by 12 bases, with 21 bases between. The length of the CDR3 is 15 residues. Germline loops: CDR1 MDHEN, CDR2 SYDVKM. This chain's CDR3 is CASSFGVTRGGGQFF. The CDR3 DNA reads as TGTGCCAGCAGTTTCGGCGTAACCCGGGGTGGGGGGCAGTTCTTC.

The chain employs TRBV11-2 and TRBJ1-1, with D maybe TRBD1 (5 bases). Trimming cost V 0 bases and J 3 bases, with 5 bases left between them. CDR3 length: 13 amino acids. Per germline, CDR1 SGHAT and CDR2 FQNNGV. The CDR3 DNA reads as TGTGCCAGCAGCTTAGACAGGGACACTGAAGCTTTCTTT. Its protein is CASSLDRDTEAFF.

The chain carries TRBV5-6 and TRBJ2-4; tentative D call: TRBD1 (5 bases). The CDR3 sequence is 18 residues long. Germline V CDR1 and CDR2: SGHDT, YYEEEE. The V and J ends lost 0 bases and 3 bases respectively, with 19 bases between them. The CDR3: CASSLEGWGRFGKNIQYF. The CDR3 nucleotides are TGTGCCAGCAGCTTGGAGGGGTGGGGCCGTTTTGGCAAAAACATTCAGTACTTC.

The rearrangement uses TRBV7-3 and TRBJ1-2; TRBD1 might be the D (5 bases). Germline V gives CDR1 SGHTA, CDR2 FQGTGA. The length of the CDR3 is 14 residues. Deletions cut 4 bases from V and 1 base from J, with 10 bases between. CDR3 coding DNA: TGTGCCAGCAGCTCCGGGACGGTTAACTATGGCTACACCTTC. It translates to CASSSGTVNYGYTF. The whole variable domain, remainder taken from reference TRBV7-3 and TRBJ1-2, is GAGVSQTPSNKVTEKGKYVELRCDPISGHTALYWYRQSLGQGPEFLIYFQGTGAADDSGLPNDRFFAVRPEGSVSTLKIQRTERGDSAVYLCASSSGTVNYGYTFGSGTRLTVV.

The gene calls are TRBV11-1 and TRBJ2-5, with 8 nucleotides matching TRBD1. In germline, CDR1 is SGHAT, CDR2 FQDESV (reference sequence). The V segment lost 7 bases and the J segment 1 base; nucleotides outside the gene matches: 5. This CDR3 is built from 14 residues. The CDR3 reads CASTDGTGQETQYF. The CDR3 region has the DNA TGTGCCAGCACAGACGGGACAGGCCAAGAGACCCAGTACTTC. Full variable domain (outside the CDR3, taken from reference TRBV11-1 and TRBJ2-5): EAEVAQSPRYKITEKSQAVAFWCDPISGHATLYWYRQILGQGPELLVQFQDESVVDDSQLPKDRFSAERLKGVDSTLKIQPAELGDSAMYLCASTDGTGQETQYFGPGTRLLVL.

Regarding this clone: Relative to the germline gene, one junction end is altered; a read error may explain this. This chain's CDR3 is CASSVGRDGPF. In DNA, the CDR3 is TGTGCCAGCAGTGTCGGGAGGGACGGACCTTTT. The chain carries TRBV2 and TRBJ1-6; possible D gene TRBD1, 5 bases. This CDR3 contains 11 residues. Germline V gives CDR1 SNHLY, CDR2 FYNNEI.

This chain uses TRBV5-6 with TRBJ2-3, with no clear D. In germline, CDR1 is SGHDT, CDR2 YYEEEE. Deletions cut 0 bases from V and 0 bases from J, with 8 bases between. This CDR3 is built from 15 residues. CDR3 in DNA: TGTGCCAGCAGCTTGGGACAACGCAGCACAGATACGCAGTATTTT. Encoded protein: CASSLGQRSTDTQYF.

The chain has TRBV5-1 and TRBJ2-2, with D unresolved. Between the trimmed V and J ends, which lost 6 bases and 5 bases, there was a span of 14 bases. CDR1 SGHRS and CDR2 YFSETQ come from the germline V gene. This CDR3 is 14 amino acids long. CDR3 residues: CASIQDVHTGELFF. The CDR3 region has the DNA TGCGCCAGCATCCAAGACGTACATACCGGGGAGCTGTTTTTT.

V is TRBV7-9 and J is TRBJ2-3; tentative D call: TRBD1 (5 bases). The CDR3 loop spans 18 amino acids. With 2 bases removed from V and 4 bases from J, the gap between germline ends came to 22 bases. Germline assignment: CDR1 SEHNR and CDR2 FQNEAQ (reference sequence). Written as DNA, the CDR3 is TGTGCCAGCAGCTTACGGCAGGGATCTTCCTTGTATCCAGATACGCAGTATTTT. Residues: CASSLRQGSSLYPDTQYF.

The CDR3 region has the DNA TGTGCCAGCGAAGGGACGGTGAACACTGAAGCTTTCTTT. It yields the protein CASEGTVNTEAFF. The chain is built from TRBV28 and TRBJ1-1; tentative D call: TRBD1 (5 bases). Germline V CDR1 and CDR2: MDHEN, SYDVKM. This CDR3 has 13 amino acids. V lost 8 bases and J lost 0, with 10 bases in between.

CDR3 in amino acids: CASSSRWVGTEAFF. The CDR3 nucleotides read TGTGCCAGCAGCTCAAGGTGGGTGGGCACTGAAGCTTTCTTT. The J gene is TRBJ1-1, the V gene TRBV4-2; D gene ambiguous. Trimming left V 5 bases short and J 4 bases short, with 14 bases between. The CDR3 has 14 amino acids. Germline CDR1 reads LGHNA; CDR2 reads YNFKEQ.

The DNA of the CDR3 is TGCAGCGTTGAATTGATCCTAGCAGAAGAGACCCAGTACTTC. Protein sequence: CSVELILAEETQYF. The rearrangement joins TRBV29-1 to TRBJ2-5; D may be TRBD2 (5 bases). The CDR3 loop spans 14 amino acids. In germline, CDR1 is SQVTM, CDR2 ANQGSEA. Trimming pared 2 bases from V and 3 bases from J, leaving 13 bases between.

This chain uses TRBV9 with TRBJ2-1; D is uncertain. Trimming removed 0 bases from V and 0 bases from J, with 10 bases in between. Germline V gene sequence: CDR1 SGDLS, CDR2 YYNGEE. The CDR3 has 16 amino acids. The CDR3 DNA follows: TGTGCCAGCAGCGTAGGCTCGGATAGCTCCTACAATGAGCAGTTCTTC. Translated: CASSVGSDSSYNEQFF.

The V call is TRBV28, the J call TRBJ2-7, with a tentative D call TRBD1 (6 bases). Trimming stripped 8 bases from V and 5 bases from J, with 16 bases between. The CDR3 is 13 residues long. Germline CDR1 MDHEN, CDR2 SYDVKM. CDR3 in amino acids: CASEKSRGHEQYF. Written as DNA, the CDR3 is TGTGCCAGCGAGAAAAGCAGGGGCCACGAGCAGTACTTC.

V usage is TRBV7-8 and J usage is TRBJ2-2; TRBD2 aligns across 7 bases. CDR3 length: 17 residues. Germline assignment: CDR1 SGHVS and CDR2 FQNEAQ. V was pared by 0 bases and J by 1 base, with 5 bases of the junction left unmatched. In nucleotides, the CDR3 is TGTGCCAGCAGCTTAGCGAGGCAGCGGGGGAACACCGGGGAGCTGTTTTTT. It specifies CASSLARQRGNTGELFF.

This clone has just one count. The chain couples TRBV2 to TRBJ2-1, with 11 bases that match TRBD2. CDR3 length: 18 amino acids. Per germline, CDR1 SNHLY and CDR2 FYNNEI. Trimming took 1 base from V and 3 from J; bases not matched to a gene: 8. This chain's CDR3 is CASSEDPPSGRIYNEQFF. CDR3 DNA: TGTGCCAGCAGTGAAGACCCGCCTAGCGGGAGGATCTACAATGAGCAGTTCTTC.

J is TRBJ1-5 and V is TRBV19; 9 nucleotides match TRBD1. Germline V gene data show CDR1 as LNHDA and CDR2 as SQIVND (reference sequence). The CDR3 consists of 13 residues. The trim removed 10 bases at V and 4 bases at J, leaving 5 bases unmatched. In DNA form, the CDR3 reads TGTGCCACCGGGGACAGGGAAAATCAGCCCCAGCATTTT. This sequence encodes CATGDRENQPQHF.

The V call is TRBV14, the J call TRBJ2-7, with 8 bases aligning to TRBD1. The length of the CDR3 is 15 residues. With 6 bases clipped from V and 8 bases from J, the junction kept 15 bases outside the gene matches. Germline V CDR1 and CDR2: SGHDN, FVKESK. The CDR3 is CASSPIHGQGSQQYF. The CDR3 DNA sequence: TGTGCCAGCAGTCCAATTCATGGACAGGGAAGCCAGCAGTACTTC.

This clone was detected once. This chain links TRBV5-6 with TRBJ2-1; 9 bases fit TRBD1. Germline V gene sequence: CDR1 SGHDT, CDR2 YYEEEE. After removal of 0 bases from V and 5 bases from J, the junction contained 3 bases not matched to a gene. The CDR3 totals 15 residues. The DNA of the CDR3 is TGTGCCAGCAGCTTGGTGGGACAGGGTAACAATGAGCAGTTCTTC. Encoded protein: CASSLVGQGNNEQFF. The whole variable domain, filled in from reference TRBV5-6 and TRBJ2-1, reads DAGVTQSPTHLIKTRGQQVTLRCSPKSGHDTVSWYQQALGQGPQFIFQYYEEEERQRGNFPDRFSGHQFPNYSSELNVNALLLGDSALYLCASSLVGQGNNEQFFGPGTRLTVL.

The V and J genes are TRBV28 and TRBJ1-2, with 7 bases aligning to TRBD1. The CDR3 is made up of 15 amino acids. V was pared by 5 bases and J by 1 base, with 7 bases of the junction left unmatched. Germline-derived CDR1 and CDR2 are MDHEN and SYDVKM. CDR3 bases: TGTGCCAGCAGTCCCGGGGGACAGAATAACTATGGCTACACCTTC. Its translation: CASSPGGQNNYGYTF.